This T cell receptor (beta chain) is drawn from a study of vaccination and CD4 T cells after COVID-19. This clonotype has a single count. Its antigen remains unidentified. Sample treatment: approximately nine-day PBMC culture with coronavirus spike peptide pools or control peptides (ViraFEST assay). Pre-COVID-19 pandemic sampling (2011-2018) yielded the unexposed donor's CD4+ T cells. IL-2 at approximately 10 IU/ml and peptide pools at about 9.5 ug/ml were added to PBMCs cultured at a few million per well. Subject to cell availability, CD4+ T cells from unexposed donors were probed with SARS-CoV-2 S/N and four cold-coronavirus spikes. Cultured CD4+ T cells had their DNA profiled by the Oncomine TCR Beta short-read assay. TCRdb passed the PCR reads through MiXCR, listing each CDR3 protein once. The sample has 8,500 to 10,000 distinct CDR3 sequences, less than 70% seen once. Germline V CDR1 and CDR2: LNHDA, SQIVND (reference sequence). With 5 bases removed from V and 0 bases from J, the gap between germline ends came to 10 bases. This CDR3 region has 14 residues.

Source material: CD4+ T cells from blood, cultured in vitro. The chain has TRBV19 and TRBJ1-2; no clear D. The clonotype was recovered from a human donor in good health. The CDR3 is CASSRGGSNYGYTF. CDR3 nucleotide sequence: TGTGCCAGTAGTCGCGGTGGGTCTAACTATGGCTACACCTTC.